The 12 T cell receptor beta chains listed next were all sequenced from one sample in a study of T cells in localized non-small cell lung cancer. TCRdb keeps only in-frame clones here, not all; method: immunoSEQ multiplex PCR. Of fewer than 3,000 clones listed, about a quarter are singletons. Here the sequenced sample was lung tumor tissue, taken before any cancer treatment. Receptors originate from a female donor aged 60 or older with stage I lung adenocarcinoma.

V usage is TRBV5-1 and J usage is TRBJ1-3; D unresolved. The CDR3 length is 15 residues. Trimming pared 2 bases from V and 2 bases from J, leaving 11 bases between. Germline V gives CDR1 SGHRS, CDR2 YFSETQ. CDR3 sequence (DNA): TGCGCCAGCAGCTTAGACGGAAGTCCTGGAAACACCATATATTTT. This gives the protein CASSLDGSPGNTIYF.

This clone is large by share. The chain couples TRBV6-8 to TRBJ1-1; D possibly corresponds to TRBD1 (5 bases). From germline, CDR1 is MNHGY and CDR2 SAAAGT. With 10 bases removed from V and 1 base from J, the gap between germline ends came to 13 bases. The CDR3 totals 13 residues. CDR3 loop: CAISTTGNTEAFF. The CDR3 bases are TGTGCCATCAGCACCACAGGGAACACTGAAGCTTTCTTT.

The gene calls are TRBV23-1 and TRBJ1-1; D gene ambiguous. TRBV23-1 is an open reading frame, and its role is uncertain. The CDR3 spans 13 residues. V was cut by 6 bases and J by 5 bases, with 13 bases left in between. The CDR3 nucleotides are TGCGCCAGCAGCTTGATTGTGGGAACTGAAGCTTTCTTT. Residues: CASSLIVGTEAFF.

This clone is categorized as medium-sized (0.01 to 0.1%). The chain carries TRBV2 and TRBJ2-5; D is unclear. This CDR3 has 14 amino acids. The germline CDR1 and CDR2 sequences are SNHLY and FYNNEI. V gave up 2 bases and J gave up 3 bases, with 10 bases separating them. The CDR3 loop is CASSERRTEETQYF. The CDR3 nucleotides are TGTGCCAGCAGTGAAAGGCGAACGGAAGAGACCCAGTACTTC.

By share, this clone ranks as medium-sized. The CDR3 sequence is CASSLTGLGLYEQYF. CDR3 DNA: TGTGCCAGCAGCTTAACCGGACTAGGGCTCTACGAGCAGTACTTC. This chain joins TRBV11-3 and TRBJ2-7; TRBD2 matches 7 bases. V gave up 2 bases and J gave up 3 bases; unmatched junction bases: 7. In germline, CDR1 is SGHNT, CDR2 YENEEA. The CDR3 has 15 amino acids.

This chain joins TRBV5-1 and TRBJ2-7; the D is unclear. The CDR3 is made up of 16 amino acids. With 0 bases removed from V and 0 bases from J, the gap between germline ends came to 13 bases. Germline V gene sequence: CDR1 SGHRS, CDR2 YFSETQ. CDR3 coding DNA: TGCGCCAGCAGCTTGGTCCGCGCGTCGAGCTCCTACGAGCAGTACTTC. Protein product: CASSLVRASSSYEQYF. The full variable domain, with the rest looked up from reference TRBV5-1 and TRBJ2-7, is KAGVTQTPRYLIKTRGQQVTLSCSPISGHRSVSWYQQTPGQGLQFLFEYFSETQRNKGNFPGRFSGRQFSNSRSEMNVSTLELGDSALYLCASSLVRASSSYEQYFGPGTRLTVT.

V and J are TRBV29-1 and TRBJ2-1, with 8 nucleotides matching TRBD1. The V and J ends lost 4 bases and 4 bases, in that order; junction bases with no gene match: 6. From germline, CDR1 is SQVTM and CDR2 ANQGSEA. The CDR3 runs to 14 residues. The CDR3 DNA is TGCAGCGTTGGTAGGACAGGGTTTTACAATGAGCAGTTCTTC. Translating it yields CSVGRTGFYNEQFF.

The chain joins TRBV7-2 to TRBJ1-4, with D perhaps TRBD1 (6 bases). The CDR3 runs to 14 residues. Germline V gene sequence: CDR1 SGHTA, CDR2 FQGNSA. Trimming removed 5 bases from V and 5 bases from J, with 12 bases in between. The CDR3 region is CASSLGGLNEKLFF. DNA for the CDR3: TGTGCCAGCAGCCTGGGGGGCCTAAATGAAAAACTGTTTTTT.

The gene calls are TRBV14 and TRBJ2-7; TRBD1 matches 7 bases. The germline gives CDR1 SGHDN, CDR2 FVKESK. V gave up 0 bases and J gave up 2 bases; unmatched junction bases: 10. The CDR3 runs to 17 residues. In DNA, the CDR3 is TGTGCCAGCAGCCAAGAAATTTGGGGGACAGCTCCCTACGAGCAGTACTTC. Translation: CASSQEIWGTAPYEQYF. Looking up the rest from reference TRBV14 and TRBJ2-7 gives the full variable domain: EAGVTQFPSHSVIEKGQTVTLRCDPISGHDNLYWYRRVMGKEIKFLLHFVKESKQDESGMPNNRFLAERTGGTYSTLKVQPAELEDSGVYFCASSQEIWGTAPYEQYFGPGTRLTVT.

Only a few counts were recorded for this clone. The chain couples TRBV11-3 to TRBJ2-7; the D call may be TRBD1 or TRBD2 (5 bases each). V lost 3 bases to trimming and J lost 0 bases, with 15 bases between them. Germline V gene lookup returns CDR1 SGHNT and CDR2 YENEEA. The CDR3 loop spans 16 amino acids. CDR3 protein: CASSLTGTGTSYEQYF. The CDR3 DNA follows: TGTGCCAGCAGCTTGACCGGGACGGGTACCTCCTACGAGCAGTACTTC.

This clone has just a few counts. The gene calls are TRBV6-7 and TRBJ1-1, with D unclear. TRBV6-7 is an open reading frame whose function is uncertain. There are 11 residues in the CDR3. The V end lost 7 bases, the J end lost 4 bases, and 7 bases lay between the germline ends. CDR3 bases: TGTGCCAGCACATTCTTCACTGAAGCTTTCTTT. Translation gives CASTFFTEAFF.

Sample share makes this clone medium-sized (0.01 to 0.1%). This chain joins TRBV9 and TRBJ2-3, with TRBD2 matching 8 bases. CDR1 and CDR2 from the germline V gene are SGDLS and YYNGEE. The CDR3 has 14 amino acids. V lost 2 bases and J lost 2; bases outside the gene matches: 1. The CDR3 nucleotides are TGTGCCAGCAGCGTGACTAGCGACACAGATACGCAGTATTTT. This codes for CASSVTSDTDTQYF.